Here is one T cell receptor (beta chain) with its context. Its antigen remains unidentified. Within one base of it there is no much larger clone, and no base qualities were kept. This sample was taken from a study of OX40 agonist ivuxolimab in advanced cancers. Background for the entire study: Ivuxolimab was an agonistic, fully human IgG2 monoclonal antibody directed against OX40 (CD134), a costimulatory receptor. Intravenous ivuxolimab was administered to patients every 2 weeks at six dose levels: 0.01, 0.1, 0.3, 1.5, 3 and 10 mg/kg. Among the roughly 50 dose-escalation patients, about 19 had hepatocellular carcinoma, about 15 melanoma, 9 renal cell carcinoma and 9 head and neck cancer. A male proportion of around 83% and a mean age of approximately 58 years, ranging from roughly 23 to 90, were recorded for the dose-escalation cohort. Patients were allowed to have had prior anti-PD-1, anti-PD-L1 or anti-CTLA-4 therapy, and approximately 39% of the dose-escalation patients had been treated with checkpoint inhibitors. Three dose-escalation patients achieved partial responses, one with hepatocellular carcinoma and two with cutaneous melanoma. The point of sequencing TCRbeta in the periphery was to test whether ivuxolimab changed TCR sequence diversity and drove clonal T-cell expansion. The paper describes the monotherapy dose-escalation part (N = 52 patients) of the phase I trial of ivuxolimab.

The trial excluded patients who had a history of autoimmune disease or who were on systemic immunosuppression. Peripheral blood for TCR sequencing was collected from all dose cohorts at baseline, on cycle 4 day 1, and on cycle 7 day 1. Samples came from an open-label, multicenter, first-in-human phase I dose-escalation trial of ivuxolimab. The trial enrolled adults with locally advanced or metastatic head and neck squamous cell, hepatocellular, melanoma or renal cell carcinoma. Before TCR sequencing, CD4+ T cells and CD8+ T cells were sorted from peripheral blood as separate populations. Results the study describes overall, beyond this receptor: On average, CD8+ T cells showed more expanded clones than CD4+ T cells after ivuxolimab. Which antigens the clonally expanded peripheral T cells were specific for was not determined. Partial responders in the 0.1-3.0 mg/kg groups had among the lowest normalized peripheral clonal expansion, especially among CD8+ T cells. Low levels of normalized T-cell clonal expansion were also seen in some patients who did not respond. Clonal expansion of both CD4+ and CD8+ blood T cells was observed from baseline to week 6 at doses 0.1 to 3.0 mg/kg.

To sequence the TCRbeta CDR3 region, genomic DNA was isolated from the sorted cells. The immunoSEQ Assay was used for sequencing of TCRbeta CDR3 regions. TCRdb's version of the immuneACCESS table is confined to in-frame rearrangements and falls short of the full clone set. An unresolved V gene accounts for under half of the shortfall where checked; the remainder is of unknown origin. This sample holds 99,000 or so clones; roughly nine tenths were observed only once. Jointly, the top ten make up around 0.31% of the sample. Taken from cysteine to phenylalanine, the CDR3 has 13 residues. Only the CDR3 DNA stays, 39 bases, in frame from base 1. The junction shows trimming of 3 bases on V and 6 bases on J, plus 12 bases between the germline ends. CDR1 and CDR2 were assigned from the germline V gene as SQVTM and ANQGSEA.

The origin of this receptor is an adult with an advanced solid tumor such as melanoma, head and neck, liver or kidney cancer. The V and J genes are TRBV29-1 and TRBJ2-1; a confident D gene designation cannot be given. The starting material was CD4+ or CD8+ T cells sorted from blood, obtained in a trial of the OX40 agonist ivuxolimab. The CDR3 region has the sequence CSVEVTSPNEQFF. DNA sequence: TGCAGCGTTGAGGTGACGTCACCCAATGAGCAGTTCTTC.